A selection of T cell receptor beta chains follows, all from one sample in a study of CXCR3-negative and CXCR3-positive naive CD8 T cells. For each CDR3 protein, TCRdb gives one entry from its re-call of the 5' RACE reads, without DNA. The repertoire table contains about 8,300 distinct CDR3 sequences. The material sequenced was naive CXCR3- CD8+ T cells from blood. The receptors originated from a human donor in good health. Some clones in this sample may be carry-over from other donors' samples. Both conserved end residues are part of each CDR3. Each record gives: clone size, CDR3 length, J gene, V gene, CDR3 protein. Rows may omit the clone size; those that give it use once, few, many or a size class.

>.|14|TRBJ2-5|TRBV29-1
CSVESSTTLETQYF
>.|15|TRBJ2-3|TRBV28
CASSLTGLSTDTQYF
>.|13|TRBJ2-1|TRBV6-2/TRBV6-3
CASSYLTRDEQFF
>medium-sized|14|TRBJ2-1|TRBV7-2
CASSVPKTYNEQFF
>.|16|TRBJ2-7|TRBV29-1
CSFSGTSGSRSYEQYF
>medium-sized|15|TRBJ2-1|TRBV12-3/TRBV12-4
CASSLVPSSYNEQFF
>.|12|TRBJ2-7|TRBV20-1
CSARLPGYEQYF
>.|13|TRBJ2-3|TRBV25-1
CASSVGHTDTQYF
>.|13|TRBJ2-1|TRBV5-1
CASSLTGYNEQFF
>.|14|TRBJ2-1|TRBV20-1
CSATGLAGMHEQFF
>.|17|TRBJ1-1|TRBV11-1
CASSSTGTGGMNTEAFF
>medium-sized|15|TRBJ2-5|TRBV4-2
CASSHRDRGDETQYF
>.|14|TRBJ2-7|TRBV25-1
CASSRAGMTYEQYF
>.|14|TRBJ2-1|TRBV28
CASRLDSAYNEQFF
>.|14|TRBJ2-1|TRBV11-2
CASSSGLGYNEQFF
>.|14|TRBJ1-2|TRBV5-6
CASRQGQSLYGYTF
>.|15|TRBJ1-1|TRBV6-2/TRBV6-3
CASSYSGGGNTEAFF
>.|16|TRBJ1-6|TRBV10-3
CAISDTPSSYNSPLHF
>.|15|TRBJ2-7|TRBV21-1
CASSKGDRELYEQYF
>medium-sized|12|TRBJ2-1|TRBV27
CASSLPGIEQFF
>.|14|TRBJ1-1|TRBV19
CASSMLGVNTEAFF
>medium-sized|16|TRBJ2-1|TRBV15
CATSRDQVARYNEQFF
>.|14|TRBJ1-1|TRBV29-1
CSVFPALSVTGAFF
>.|14|TRBJ2-7|TRBV7-9
CASSYDRTAYEQYF
>.|13|TRBJ2-3|TRBV28
CASSYRTTDTQYF
>.|13|TRBJ2-7|TRBV29-1
CSAHGQGGYEQYF
>.|15|TRBJ2-5|TRBV29-1
CSVEDVKGVLETQYF
>medium-sized|16|TRBJ2-2|TRBV10-3
CAISELRTGAVGELFF
>medium-sized|13|TRBJ1-1|TRBV5-1
CASSLAGNTEAFF
>.|18|TRBJ2-7|TRBV5-1
CASSLSSGGLRDAYEQYF
>.|15|TRBJ2-5|TRBV5-1
CASSPGQGLQETQYF
>.|12|TRBJ1-2|TRBV29-1
CSATYGNYGYTF
>.|12|TRBJ1-2|TRBV29-1
CSVLTGLNGYTF